This T cell receptor (beta chain) is from a study of technical replicates of blood from a handful of donors (TCRdb year 2017). Receptor libraries were prepared by the immunoSEQ multiplex PCR assay. Entries here come from immuneACCESS through TCRdb and include only in-frame sequences with V and J called. Some clones fail to appear in such tables; in the studies checked, an unresolved V gene covers under half of the shortfall, and the cause of the remainder is unknown. The sample records about 79,000 clones, 94% of which are singletons. The ten largest account for over 0.25% of the sample. Relative to germline, V is 4 bases shorter and J is 5 bases shorter, with 6 bases between their ends. Taken from cysteine to phenylalanine, the CDR3 has 12 residues. The kept DNA is CDR3 alone, 36 bases in frame from the first base. The CDR1 and CDR2 encoded by the germline V gene are SGHRS and YFSETQ. This clone was seen a single time. Its antigen remains unidentified. Base qualities are not recorded, but no much larger clone differs from it by a single base.

This TCR derives from a human donor in good health. Sample: T cells isolated from PBMCs. This chain joins TRBV5-1 to TRBJ1-4, with the D gene call left open. The CDR3 here reads CASSRGNEKLFF. The DNA reads TGCGCCAGCAGCCGCGGGAATGAAAAACTGTTTTTT.